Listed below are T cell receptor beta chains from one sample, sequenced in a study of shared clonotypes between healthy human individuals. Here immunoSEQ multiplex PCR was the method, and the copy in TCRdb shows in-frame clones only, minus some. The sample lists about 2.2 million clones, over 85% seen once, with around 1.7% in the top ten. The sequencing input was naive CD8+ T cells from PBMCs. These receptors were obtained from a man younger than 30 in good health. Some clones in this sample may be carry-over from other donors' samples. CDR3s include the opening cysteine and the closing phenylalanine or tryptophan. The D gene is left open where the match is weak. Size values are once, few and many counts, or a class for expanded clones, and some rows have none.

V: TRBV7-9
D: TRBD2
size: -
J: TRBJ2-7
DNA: TGTGCCAGCAACCCAGCGGTTTTCTCGAGGCGGGAGTCTATCGAGCAGTACTTC
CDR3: CASNPAVFSRRESIEQYF

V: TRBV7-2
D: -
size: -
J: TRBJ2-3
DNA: TGTGCCAGCAGCTTCGTGATAGGACCTCTAAACACAGATACGCAGTATTTT
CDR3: CASSFVIGPLNTDTQYF

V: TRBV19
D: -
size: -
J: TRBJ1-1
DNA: TGTGCCAGTAGTATAGGAGGGTACACTGAAGCTTTCTTT
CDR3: CASSIGGYTEAFF

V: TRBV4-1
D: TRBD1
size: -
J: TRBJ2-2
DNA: TGCGCCAGCAGTTCCGGGACAGGGGGGATCACCGGGGAGCTGTTTTTT
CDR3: CASSSGTGGITGELFF

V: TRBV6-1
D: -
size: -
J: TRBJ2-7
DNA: TGTGCCAGCAGTGGCCGGGCTTCACCGTCCTACGAGCAGTACTTC
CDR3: CASSGRASPSYEQYF

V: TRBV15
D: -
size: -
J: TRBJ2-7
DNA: TGTGCCACCAGCGTGGGCAGGGCCTCCTACGAGCAGTACTTC
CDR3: CATSVGRASYEQYF

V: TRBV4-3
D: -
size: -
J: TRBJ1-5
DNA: TGCGCCAGCAGCCAAGATAGGAGGGCACCTCCTCAGCCCCAGCATTTT
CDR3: CASSQDRRAPPQPQHF

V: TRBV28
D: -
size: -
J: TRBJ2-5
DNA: TGTGCCAGCAGTTTACTAACACGGACTCCGGAGACCCAGTACTTC
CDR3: CASSLLTRTPETQYF

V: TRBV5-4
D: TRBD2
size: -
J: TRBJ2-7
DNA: TGTGCCAGCAGCTTGGCGGGGGGGTTCGGGCAGTACTTC
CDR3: CASSLAGGFGQYF

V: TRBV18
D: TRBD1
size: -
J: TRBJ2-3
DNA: TGTGCCAGCTCATGGACAGGGGGAACAGATACGCAGTATTTT
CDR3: CASSWTGGTDTQYF

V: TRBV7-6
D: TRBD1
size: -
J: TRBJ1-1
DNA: TGTGCCAGCAGCTCCGGGACAGGGGGCGTAGCTTTCTTT
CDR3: CASSSGTGGVAFF

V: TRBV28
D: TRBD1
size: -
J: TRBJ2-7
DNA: TGTGCCAGCAGTTTATGGGCGGACAGGGACTACGAGCAGTACTTC
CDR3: CASSLWADRDYEQYF

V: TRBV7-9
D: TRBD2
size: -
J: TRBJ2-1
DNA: TGTGCCAGCAGCCTGAGGGGGTTGACTAGCGGGAGCCCTGAGCAGTTCTTC
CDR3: CASSLRGLTSGSPEQFF

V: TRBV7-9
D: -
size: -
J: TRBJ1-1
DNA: TGTGCCAGCAGCTTTGGCAGGGAGGCCGAAGCTTTCTTT
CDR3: CASSFGREAEAFF

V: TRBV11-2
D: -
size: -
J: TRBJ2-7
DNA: TGTGCCAGCAGCGGAGGGGAGCATTACTCCTACGAGCAGTACTTC
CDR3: CASSGGEHYSYEQYF

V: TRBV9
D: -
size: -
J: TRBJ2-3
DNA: TGTGCCAGCAGCGTCAGGGGAAGCCCAGATACGCAGTATTTT
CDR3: CASSVRGSPDTQYF

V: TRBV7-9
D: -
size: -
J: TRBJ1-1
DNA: TGTGCCAGCAGCTTAGCGGGGGAAAAGAAAGCTTTCTTT
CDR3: CASSLAGEKKAFF

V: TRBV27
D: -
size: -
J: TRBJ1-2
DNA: TGTGCCAGCAGGGTCAAAGTGGGCAGGGCCGTCTCGCAAGGCGGCTACACCTTC
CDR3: CASRVKVGRAVSQGGYTF

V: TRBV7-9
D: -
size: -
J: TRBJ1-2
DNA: TGTGCCAGCAGCTTAGAACAACATGGCTACACCTTC
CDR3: CASSLEQHGYTF

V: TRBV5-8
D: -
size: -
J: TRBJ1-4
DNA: TGTGCCATCGTCCTGAATGAAAAACTGTTTTTT
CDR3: CAIVLNEKLFF

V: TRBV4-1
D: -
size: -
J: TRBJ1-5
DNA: TGCGCCAGCAGCCCAAGCTCAAGGGATGAGGATCAGCCCCAGCATTTT
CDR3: CASSPSSRDEDQPQHF

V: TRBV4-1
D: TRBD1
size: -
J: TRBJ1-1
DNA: TGCGCCAGCAGCACCCGGACAGGGGGGAGCACTGAAGCTTTCTTT
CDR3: CASSTRTGGSTEAFF

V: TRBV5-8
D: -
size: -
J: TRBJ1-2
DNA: TGTGCCAGCAGCTTGTTGACGGGGAACTATGGCTACACCTTC
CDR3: CASSLLTGNYGYTF

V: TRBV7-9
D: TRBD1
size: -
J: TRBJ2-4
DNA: TGTGCCAGCAGCTTTTCAGGACAGGGGAACATTCAGTACTTC
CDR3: CASSFSGQGNIQYF

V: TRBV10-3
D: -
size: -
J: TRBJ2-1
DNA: TGTGCCATCACTTCGGGTGGGGGACCACCGGGGGTGCAGTTCTTC
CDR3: CAITSGGGPPGVQFF

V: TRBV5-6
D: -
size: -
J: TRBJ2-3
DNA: TGTGCCAGCAGCTTGGGCTCCGGCTTGGGGACAGATACGCAGTATTTT
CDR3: CASSLGSGLGTDTQYF

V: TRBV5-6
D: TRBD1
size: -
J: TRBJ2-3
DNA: TGTGCCAGCAGCTTCGGGACAGGGTTCACAGATACGCAGTATTTT
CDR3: CASSFGTGFTDTQYF

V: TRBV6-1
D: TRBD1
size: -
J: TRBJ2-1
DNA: TGTGCCAGCGCAGAAGGACAGGGGCACTCATATGAGCAGTTCTTC
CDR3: CASAEGQGHSYEQFF

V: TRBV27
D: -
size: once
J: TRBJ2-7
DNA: TGTGCCAGCAGTACTTCTGGGTGGTACGAGCAGTACTTC
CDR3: CASSTSGWYEQYF

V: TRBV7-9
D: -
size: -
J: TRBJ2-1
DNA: TGTGCCAGCAGCTTAAAGGTTATTCGGAACTACAATGAGCAGTTCTTC
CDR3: CASSLKVIRNYNEQFF

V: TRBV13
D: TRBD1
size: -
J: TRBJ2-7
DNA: TGTGCCAGCAGCCATTACGACAGGGCTTACGAGCAGTACTTC
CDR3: CASSHYDRAYEQYF

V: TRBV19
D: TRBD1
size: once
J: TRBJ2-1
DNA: TGTGCCAGTAGTCCCCTGGGACAGTACAATGAGCAGTTCTTC
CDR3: CASSPLGQYNEQFF

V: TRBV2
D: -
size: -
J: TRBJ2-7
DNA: TGTGCCAGCAAGTGGTCCTACGAGCAGTACTTC
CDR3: CASKWSYEQYF

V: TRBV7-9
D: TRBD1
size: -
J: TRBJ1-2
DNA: TGTGCCAGCAGCCAGGGACAGTACTATGGCTACACCTTC
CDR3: CASSQGQYYGYTF

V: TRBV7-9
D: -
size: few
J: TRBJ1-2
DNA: TGTGCCAGCAGCTTTGGAGGGGTAGATGGCTACACCTTC
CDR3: CASSFGGVDGYTF